The 16 T cell receptor beta chains presented below share a single source sample, sequenced in a study of cytomegalovirus exposure and HLA in healthy donors. The data were produced by immunoSEQ multiplex PCR, yet TCRdb's version contains in-frame clones alone and is incomplete. The data contain 55,000 to 75,000 clones, approximately 96% of them singletons. The material sequenced was PBMCs. All receptors come from a man younger than 35 in good health and CMV-seropositive.

The chain uses TRBV18 and TRBJ2-3; TRBD2 aligns across 13 bases. V gave up 8 bases and J gave up 3 bases; unmatched junction bases: 14. Germline V gene data show CDR1 as KGHSH and CDR2 as LQKENI. The CDR3 loop spans 18 amino acids. DNA of the CDR3: TGTGCCAGCAGACCCGGACTAGCGGGAGAATCGGAGACAGATACGCAGTATTTT. It encodes CASRPGLAGESETDTQYF.

The chain recombines TRBV6-1 with TRBJ2-3; D may be TRBD2 (5 bases). This CDR3 comprises 15 residues. V lost 8 bases and J 6 bases, leaving 21 bases between the germline ends. Germline V gene data show CDR1 as MNHNS and CDR2 as SASEGT. The CDR3 sequence: CASLRRGRGFDTQYF. CDR3 coding DNA: TGTGCCAGCCTCCGGCGCGGGCGCGGCTTTGATACGCAGTATTTT.

The V gene is TRBV5-4, the J gene TRBJ1-2; D gene ambiguous. Germline V gene lookup returns CDR1 SGHNT and CDR2 YYREEE (reference sequence). The CDR3 contains 14 residues. V gave up 4 bases and J gave up 4 bases, with 14 bases separating them. The CDR3 coding sequence is TGTGCCAGCAGCCTGGCGGGGAATCCCTATGGCTACACCTTC. Translated, it gives CASSLAGNPYGYTF.

The chain is built from TRBV9 and TRBJ1-1; D unresolved. V shed 0 bases and J shed 1 base, with 10 bases lying between them. CDR1 and CDR2 from the germline V gene are SGDLS and YYNGEE. There are 15 residues in the CDR3. The DNA of the CDR3 is TGTGCCAGCAGCGTAGGGTACAGTTCGAACACTGAAGCTTTCTTT. Translated: CASSVGYSSNTEAFF.

The chain links TRBV21-1 to TRBJ2-6; no check of the table's D call, TRBD1, against the DNA was made. TRBV21-1 constitutes a pseudogene. This CDR3 has 21 residues. The CDR3 loop is CASSKGNPRDSQPCGANVLTF. Here the CDR3 DNA reads TGTGCCAGCAGCAAGGGAAACCCAAGGGACAGCCAACCCTGTGGGGCCAACGTCCTGACTTTC.

J is TRBJ2-7 and V is TRBV7-8, with TRBD1 as a possible D gene (6 bases). V shed 5 bases and J shed 1 base, with 12 bases lying between them. Germline V CDR1 and CDR2: SGHVS, FQNEAQ. The CDR3 extends over 14 amino acids. The CDR3 here is CASSIPGQSYEQYF. CDR3 bases: TGTGCCAGCAGCATCCCAGGACAGTCCTACGAGCAGTACTTC.

This clone has just one count. One end of the junction fails to match germline, which may point to a read error. This chain links TRBV5-6 with TRBJ2-7, with a tentative D call TRBD2 (6 bases). CDR1 is SGHDT, CDR2 YYEEEE, per germline. There are 14 residues in the CDR3. CDR3 region: CASCFGGRFYEQYF. In nucleotides, the CDR3 is TGTGCCAGCTGCTTTGGGGGGAGGTTCTACGAGCAGTACTTC.

V is TRBV19 and J is TRBJ2-1; possibly TRBD1 for D (5 bases). The germline V gene encodes CDR1 LNHDA and CDR2 SQIVND (reference sequence). The CDR3 contains 15 residues. V lost 4 bases and J lost 0, with 10 bases in between. DNA for the CDR3: TGTGCCAGTAGTACAGGGCCTAGCTCCTACAATGAGCAGTTCTTC. Residues: CASSTGPSSYNEQFF.

The chain links TRBV10-3 to TRBJ2-6, with 10 bases lining up with TRBD1. The germline gives CDR1 ENHRY, CDR2 SYGVKD. V shed 10 bases and J 2 bases; nucleotides not matched to a gene: 11. CDR3 length: 17 amino acids. For the CDR3, the DNA is TGTGCCACGTCCCGGGACAGGGGTGTGGCTGGGGCCAACGTCCTGACTTTC. It is translated as CATSRDRGVAGANVLTF.

This rearrangement joins TRBV9 to TRBJ2-1; 12 bases are a match to TRBD2. V dropped 0 bases and J dropped 1; count of bases not matched to a gene: 8. CDR1 and CDR2 from the germline V gene are SGDLS and YYNGEE. CDR3 length: 19 amino acids. The CDR3 loop is CASSVVPLAGGSSYNEQFF. In DNA, the CDR3 is TGTGCCAGCAGCGTAGTCCCCCTAGCGGGAGGGTCGTCCTACAATGAGCAGTTCTTC.

The chain joins TRBV2 to TRBJ1-1; TRBD1 is a possible D gene (5 bases). The germline gives CDR1 SNHLY, CDR2 FYNNEI. V was pared by 6 bases and J by 8 bases, with 13 bases between. CDR3 length: 12 amino acids. CDR3 amino acids: CASRLWDFEAFF. DNA of the CDR3: TGTGCCAGCAGACTATGGGACTTCGAAGCTTTCTTT.

The V and J genes are TRBV18 and TRBJ2-7, with TRBD1 matching 7 bases. Germline loops: CDR1 KGHSH, CDR2 LQKENI. V was pared by 4 bases and J by 0 bases, with 3 bases of the junction left unmatched. The CDR3 consists of 14 residues. The CDR3, as DNA: TGTGCCAGCTCACGACAGGGTACCTCCTACGAGCAGTACTTC. The encoded protein is CASSRQGTSYEQYF.

This chain connects TRBV10-3 to TRBJ1-3; D is perhaps TRBD1 (5 bases). The V and J ends lost 8 bases and 2 bases respectively, with 16 bases between them. In germline, CDR1 is ENHRY, CDR2 SYGVKD. This CDR3 region has 15 residues. CDR3 residues: CAIGQGNSAGNTIYF. The CDR3 nucleotides read TGTGCCATCGGCCAGGGTAACAGCGCTGGAAACACCATATATTTT.

There are a few counts of this clone. The V and J genes are TRBV6-1 and TRBJ2-1; D is perhaps TRBD1 (5 bases). There are 14 residues in the CDR3. Germline CDR1 and CDR2: MNHNS and SASEGT. Trimming took 1 base from V and 9 from J, leaving 13 bases between them. The DNA for the CDR3 is TGTGCCAGCAGTGAAGGGGGCGATCGGCTTGAGCAGTTCTTC. It specifies CASSEGGDRLEQFF.

The chain employs TRBV10-1 and TRBJ2-1; no clear D gene. CDR1 and CDR2 (germline): WNHNN, SYGVQD (reference sequence). V was pared by 3 bases and J by 9 bases, with 6 bases between. The CDR3 runs to 11 residues. As DNA, the CDR3 is TGCGCCAGCAGTGACTTCGGTGAGCAGTTCTTC. It translates to CASSDFGEQFF.

The chain combines TRBV15 with TRBJ2-7; tentative D call: TRBD2 (5 bases). The CDR3 covers 15 residues. Trimming took 8 bases from V and 4 from J, leaving 21 bases between them. Germline CDR1 reads LNHNV; CDR2 reads YYDKDF (reference sequence). As DNA, the CDR3 is TGTGCCACCCAGAGTGGACGGGGAGAAGAGTACGAGCAGTACTTC. It encodes CATQSGRGEEYEQYF.